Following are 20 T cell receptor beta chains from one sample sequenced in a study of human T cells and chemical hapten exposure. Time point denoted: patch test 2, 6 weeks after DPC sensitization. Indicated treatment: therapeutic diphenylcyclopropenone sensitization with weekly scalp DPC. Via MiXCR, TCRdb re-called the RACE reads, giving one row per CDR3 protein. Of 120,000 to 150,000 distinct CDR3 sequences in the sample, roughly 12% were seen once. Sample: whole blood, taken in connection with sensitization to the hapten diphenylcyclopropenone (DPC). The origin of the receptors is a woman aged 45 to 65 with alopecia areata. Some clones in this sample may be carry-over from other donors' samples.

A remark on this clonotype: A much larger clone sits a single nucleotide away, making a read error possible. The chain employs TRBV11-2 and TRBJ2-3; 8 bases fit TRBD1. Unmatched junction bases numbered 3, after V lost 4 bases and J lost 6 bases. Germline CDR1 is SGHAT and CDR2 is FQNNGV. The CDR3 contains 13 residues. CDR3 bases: TGTGCCAGCAGCTCGGACAGGGCCGATACGCAGTATTTT. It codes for CASSSDRADTQYF.

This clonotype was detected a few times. CDR3 sequence reads: CASSLVPVPGNTIYF. As DNA, the CDR3 is TGTGCCAGCAGCTTGGTACCGGTACCTGGAAACACCATATATTTT. The chain couples TRBV5-4 to TRBJ1-3; no definite D call. The V end was cut by 0 bases, the J end by 2 bases, with 9 bases between. Germline loops: CDR1 SGHNT, CDR2 YYREEE (reference sequence). The CDR3 contains 15 residues.

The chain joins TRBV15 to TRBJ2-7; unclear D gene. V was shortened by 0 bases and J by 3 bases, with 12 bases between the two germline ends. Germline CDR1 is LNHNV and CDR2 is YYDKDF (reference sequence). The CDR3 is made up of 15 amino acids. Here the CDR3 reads CATSRDPGQNYEQYF. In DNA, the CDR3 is TGTGCCACCAGCAGAGATCCTGGGCAGAACTACGAGCAGTACTTC.

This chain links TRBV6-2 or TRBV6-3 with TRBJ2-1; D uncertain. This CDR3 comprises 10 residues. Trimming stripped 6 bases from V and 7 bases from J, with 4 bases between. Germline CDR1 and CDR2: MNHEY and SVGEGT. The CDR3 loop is CASRGNEQFF. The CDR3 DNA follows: TGTGCCAGCAGGGGTAATGAGCAGTTCTTC.

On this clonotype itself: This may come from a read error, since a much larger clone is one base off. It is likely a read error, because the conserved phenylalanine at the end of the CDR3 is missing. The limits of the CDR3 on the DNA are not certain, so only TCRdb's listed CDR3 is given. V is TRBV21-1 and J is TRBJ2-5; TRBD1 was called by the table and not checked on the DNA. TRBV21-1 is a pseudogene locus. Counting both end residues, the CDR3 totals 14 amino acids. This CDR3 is CASSRPRPRGTQYL.

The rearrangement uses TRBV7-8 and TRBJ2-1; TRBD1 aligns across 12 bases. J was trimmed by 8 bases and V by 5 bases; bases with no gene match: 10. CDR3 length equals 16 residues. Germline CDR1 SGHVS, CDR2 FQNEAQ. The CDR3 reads CASSRLTGTGGHEQFF. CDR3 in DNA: TGTGCCAGCAGCAGATTGACCGGGACAGGGGGCCATGAGCAGTTCTTC.

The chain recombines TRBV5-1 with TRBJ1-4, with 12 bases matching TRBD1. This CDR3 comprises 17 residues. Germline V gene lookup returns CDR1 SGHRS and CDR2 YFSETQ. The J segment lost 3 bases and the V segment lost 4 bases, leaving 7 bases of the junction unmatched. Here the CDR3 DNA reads TGCGCCAGCAGCGGGCGGGGACAGGGGGCGTCTAATGAAAAACTGTTTTTT. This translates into CASSGRGQGASNEKLFF.

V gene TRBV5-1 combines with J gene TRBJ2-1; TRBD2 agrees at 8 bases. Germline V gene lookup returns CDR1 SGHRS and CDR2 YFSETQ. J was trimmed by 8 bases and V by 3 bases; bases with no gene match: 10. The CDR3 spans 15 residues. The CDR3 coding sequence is TGCGCCAGCAGCTCCACGGGACTAGATAGCCATGAGCAGTTCTTC. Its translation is CASSSTGLDSHEQFF.

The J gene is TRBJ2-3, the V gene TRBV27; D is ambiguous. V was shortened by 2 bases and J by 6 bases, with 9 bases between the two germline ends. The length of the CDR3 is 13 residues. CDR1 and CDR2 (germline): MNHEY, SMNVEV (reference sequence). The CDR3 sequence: CASSLPTRDTQYF. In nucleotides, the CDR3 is TGTGCCAGCAGTTTACCCACAAGGGATACGCAGTATTTT.

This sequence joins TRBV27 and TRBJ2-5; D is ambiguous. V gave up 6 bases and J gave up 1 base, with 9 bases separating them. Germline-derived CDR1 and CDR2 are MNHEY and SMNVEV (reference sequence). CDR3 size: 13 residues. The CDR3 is CASSRKTQETQYF. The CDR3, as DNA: TGTGCCAGCAGCCGGAAGACCCAAGAGACCCAGTACTTC.

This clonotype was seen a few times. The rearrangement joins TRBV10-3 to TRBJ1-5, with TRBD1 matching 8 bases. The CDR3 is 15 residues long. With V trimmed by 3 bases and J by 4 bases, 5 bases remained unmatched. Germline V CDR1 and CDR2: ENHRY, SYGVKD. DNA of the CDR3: TGTGCCATCAGTGATGACAGGGGATCGAATCAGCCCCAGCATTTT. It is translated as CAISDDRGSNQPQHF.

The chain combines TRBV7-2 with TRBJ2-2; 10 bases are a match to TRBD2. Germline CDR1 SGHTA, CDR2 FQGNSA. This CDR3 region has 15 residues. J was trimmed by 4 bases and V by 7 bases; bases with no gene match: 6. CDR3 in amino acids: CASKPTSGATGELFF. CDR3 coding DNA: TGTGCCAGCAAACCTACTAGCGGGGCCACCGGGGAGCTGTTTTTT.

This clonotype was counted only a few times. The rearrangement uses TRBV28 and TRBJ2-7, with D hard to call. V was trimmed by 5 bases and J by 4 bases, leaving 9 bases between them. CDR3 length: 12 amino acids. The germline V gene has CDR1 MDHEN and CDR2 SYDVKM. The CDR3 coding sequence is TGTGCCAGCAGTGGATCCCTTTACGAGCAGTACTTC. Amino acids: CASSGSLYEQYF. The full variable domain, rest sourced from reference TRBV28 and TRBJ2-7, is DVKVTQSSRYLVKRTGEKVFLECVQDMDHENMFWYRQDPGLGLRLIYFSYDVKMKEKGDIPEGYSVSREKKERFSLILESASTNQTSMYLCASSGSLYEQYFGPGTRLTVT.

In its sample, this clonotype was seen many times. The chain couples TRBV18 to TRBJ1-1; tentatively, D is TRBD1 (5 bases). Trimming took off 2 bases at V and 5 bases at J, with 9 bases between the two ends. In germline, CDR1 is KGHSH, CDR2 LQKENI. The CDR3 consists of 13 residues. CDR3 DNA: TGTGCCAGCTCACCATCAGGGCAGACTGAAGCTTTCTTT. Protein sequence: CASSPSGQTEAFF.

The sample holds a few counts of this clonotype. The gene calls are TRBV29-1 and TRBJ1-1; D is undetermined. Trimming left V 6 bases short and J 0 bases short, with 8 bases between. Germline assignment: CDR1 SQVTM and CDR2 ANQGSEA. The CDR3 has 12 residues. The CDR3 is CSVPEMNTEAFF. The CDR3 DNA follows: TGCAGCGTCCCGGAGATGAACACTGAAGCTTTCTTT.

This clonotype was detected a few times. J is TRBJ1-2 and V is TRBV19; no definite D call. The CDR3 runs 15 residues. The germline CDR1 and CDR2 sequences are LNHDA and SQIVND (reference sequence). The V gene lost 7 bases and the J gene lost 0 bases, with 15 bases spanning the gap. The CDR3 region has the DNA TGTGCCAGTACCAGATGGGAAGGAACTAACTATGGCTACACCTTC. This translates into CASTRWEGTNYGYTF.

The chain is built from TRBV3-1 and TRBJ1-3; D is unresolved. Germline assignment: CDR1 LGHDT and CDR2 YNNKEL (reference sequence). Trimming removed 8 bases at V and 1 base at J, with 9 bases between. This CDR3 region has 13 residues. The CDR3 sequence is CASSQRSGNTIYF. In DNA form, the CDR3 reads TGTGCCAGCTCACAAAGATCTGGAAACACCATATATTTT.

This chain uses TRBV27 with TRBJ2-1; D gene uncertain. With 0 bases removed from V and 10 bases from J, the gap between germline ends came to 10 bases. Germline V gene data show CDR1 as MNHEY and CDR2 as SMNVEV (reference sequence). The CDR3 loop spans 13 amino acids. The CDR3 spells CASSLSFPVEQFF. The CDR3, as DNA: TGTGCCAGCAGTTTATCCTTCCCAGTAGAGCAGTTCTTC.

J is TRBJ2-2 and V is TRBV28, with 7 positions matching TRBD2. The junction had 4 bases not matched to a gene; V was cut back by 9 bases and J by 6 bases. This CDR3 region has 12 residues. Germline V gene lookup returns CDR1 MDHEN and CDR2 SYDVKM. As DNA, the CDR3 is TGTGCCAGTGGGACTACCCCCGGGGAGCTGTTTTTT. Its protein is CASGTTPGELFF.

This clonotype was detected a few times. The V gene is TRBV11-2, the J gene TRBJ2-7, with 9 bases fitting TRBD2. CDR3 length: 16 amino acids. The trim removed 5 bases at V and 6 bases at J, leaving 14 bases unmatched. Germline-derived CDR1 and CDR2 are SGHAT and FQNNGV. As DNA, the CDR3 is TGTGCCAGCAGCCCGTCCGTGGTAGCGGGAGTAGGCGAGCAGTACTTC. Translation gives CASSPSVVAGVGEQYF.